The 22 T cell receptor beta chains given below trace back to one sample, sequenced in a study of technical replicates of blood from a few donors. Produced via immunoSEQ multiplex PCR; TCRdb's table is partial and in-frame only. The table shows 75,000 to 100,000 clones, with approximately 95% occurring only once. The sample comprised T cells isolated from PBMCs. The receptors here all came from a human donor in good health.

The CDR3 sequence: CASSSEGAYSNQPQHF. The CDR3 DNA follows: TGTGCCAGCAGTAGTGAGGGGGCTTATAGCAATCAGCCCCAGCATTTT. The chain is built from TRBV28 and TRBJ1-5; 7 bases match TRBD1. CDR1 is MDHEN and CDR2 is SYDVKM in the germline V gene. The V segment lost 5 bases and the J segment 0 bases; nucleotides outside the gene matches: 7. This CDR3 is 16 amino acids long.

The J gene is TRBJ1-1, the V gene TRBV11-2; the D gene is possibly TRBD1 (6 bases). This CDR3 region has 14 residues. V was trimmed by 0 bases and J by 5 bases, leaving 10 bases between them. CDR1 is SGHAT, CDR2 FQNNGV, per germline. The CDR3 is CASSLEGGVTEAFF. The CDR3, as DNA: TGTGCCAGCAGCTTAGAAGGGGGGGTAACTGAAGCTTTCTTT.

This rearrangement joins TRBV28 to TRBJ1-1; no firm D call. The CDR3 runs to 14 residues. Trimming stripped 6 bases from V and 2 bases from J, with 13 bases between. The germline gives CDR1 MDHEN, CDR2 SYDVKM. The DNA for the CDR3 is TGTGCCAGCAGCCAGATTGGAGGCAACACTGAAGCTTTCTTT. It specifies CASSQIGGNTEAFF.

This chain links TRBV5-1 with TRBJ1-2, with 7 positions matching TRBD1. V shed 0 bases and J 8 bases; nucleotides not matched to a gene: 7. Germline V gene data show CDR1 as SGHRS and CDR2 as YFSETQ. The CDR3 extends over 14 amino acids. The chain's CDR3 is CASSLVSRGQGYTF. The CDR3 nucleotides are TGCGCCAGCAGCTTGGTCTCGAGGGGGCAAGGCTACACCTTC.

The genes are TRBV5-1 and TRBJ2-4; D possibly corresponds to TRBD1 (6 bases). CDR3 length equals 13 residues. Per germline, CDR1 SGHRS and CDR2 YFSETQ. Between the trimmed V and J ends, which lost 4 bases and 9 bases, there was a span of 14 bases. CDR3 region: CASSPGTPGIQYF. In nucleotides, the CDR3 is TGCGCCAGCAGCCCCGGGACACCCGGCATTCAGTACTTC.

This clone was recorded once. The chain couples TRBV5-1 to TRBJ1-1; possible D gene TRBD1, 5 bases. The CDR3 extends over 16 amino acids. CDR1 SGHRS and CDR2 YFSETQ come from the germline V gene. V was cut by 0 bases and J by 3 bases, with 15 bases left in between. The CDR3 nucleotides read TGCGCCAGCAGCTTGGGCGGAGGGGTGGGGGACACTGAAGCTTTCTTT. It translates to CASSLGGGVGDTEAFF.

The chain's CDR3 is CASSLVEGTGSHEQYF. DNA for the CDR3: TGCGCCAGCAGCTTGGTGGAAGGGACAGGGTCCCACGAGCAGTACTTC. V and J are TRBV5-1 and TRBJ2-7; 9 bases match TRBD1. Germline loops: CDR1 SGHRS, CDR2 YFSETQ. V was pared by 0 bases and J by 5 bases, with 9 bases of the junction left unmatched. CDR3 size: 16 residues.

This chain connects TRBV27 to TRBJ2-7; TRBD2 agrees at 8 bases. J was trimmed by 1 base and V by 4 bases; bases with no gene match: 9. The germline CDR1 and CDR2 sequences are MNHEY and SMNVEV (reference sequence). The CDR3 length is 16 residues. CDR3 region: CASSSDGGAASYEQYF. CDR3 nucleotides: TGTGCCAGCAGTTCAGACGGGGGGGCAGCATCCTACGAGCAGTACTTC.

The rearrangement uses TRBV27 and TRBJ2-1, with 10 positions matching TRBD2. There are 14 residues in the CDR3. With 2 bases clipped from V and 10 bases from J, the junction kept 5 bases outside the gene matches. Per germline, CDR1 MNHEY and CDR2 SMNVEV (reference sequence). CDR3: CASSLLAGAEEQFF. CDR3 nucleotides: TGTGCCAGCAGTTTACTAGCGGGAGCTGAGGAGCAGTTCTTC.

The chain is built from TRBV7-3 and TRBJ1-1; 9 bases fit TRBD1. In germline, CDR1 is SGHTA, CDR2 FQGTGA. There are 17 residues in the CDR3. Trimming cost V 5 bases and J 1 base; bases outside gene matches: 11. The CDR3 DNA reads TGTGCCAGCAGCCTAATAAGTACAGGGGGCGCGAACACTGAAGCTTTCTTT. As protein: CASSLISTGGANTEAFF.

Comments on this clone: This sample also contains other DNA sequences that code for the same CDR3. The V call is TRBV19, the J call TRBJ2-7, with TRBD1 identical over 8 bases. The CDR3 is 14 amino acids. The V and J ends lost 5 bases and 4 bases, in that order; junction bases with no gene match: 7. Germline CDR1 and CDR2: LNHDA and SQIVND (reference sequence). The CDR3 loop reads CASSAGTGSYEQYF. The DNA for the CDR3 is TGTGCCAGTAGTGCCGGGACAGGATCTTACGAGCAGTACTTC.

The J gene is TRBJ2-2, the V gene TRBV4-3; TRBD2 aligns across 9 bases. The CDR3 length is 17 residues. V trimming: 0 bases; J trimming: 5 bases; junction bases outside the gene matches: 7. The germline V gene has CDR1 LGHNA and CDR2 YSLEER. The CDR3 is CASSQDGPAGGTGELFF. The CDR3 coding sequence is TGCGCCAGCAGCCAAGATGGGCCAGCGGGAGGTACCGGGGAGCTGTTTTTT.

The chain employs TRBV10-3 and TRBJ2-7; D is possibly TRBD1 (6 bases). V was shortened by 2 bases and J by 1 base, with 12 bases between the two germline ends. The V gene's germline CDR1 is ENHRY and CDR2 SYGVKD. The CDR3 is 15 residues long. The chain's CDR3 is CAISESKGVSYEQYF. The CDR3 nucleotides are TGTGCCATCAGTGAGAGTAAGGGGGTGTCCTACGAGCAGTACTTC.

This chain links TRBV7-7 with TRBJ2-7; the D gene is possibly TRBD1 (6 bases). The germline V gene encodes CDR1 SSHAT and CDR2 FNYEAQ (reference sequence). Trimming removed 1 base from V and 5 bases from J, with 9 bases in between. The CDR3 has 13 residues. The CDR3 loop is CASSLDRENEQYF. The CDR3, as DNA: TGTGCCAGCAGCTTAGACAGGGAAAACGAGCAGTACTTC.

The DNA for the CDR3 is TGTGCCAGCAGCTCCAGGGGGCCCATAGATACGCAGTATTTT. Translation gives CASSSRGPIDTQYF. V and J are TRBV28 and TRBJ2-3, with 8 bases lining up with TRBD1. CDR3 length equals 14 residues. Germline loops: CDR1 MDHEN, CDR2 SYDVKM. V shed 6 bases, J shed 5 bases, and the junction held 7 bases outside the gene matches.

This chain joins TRBV5-1 and TRBJ2-1; weak D call: TRBD2 (6 bases). The length of the CDR3 is 14 residues. The V gene's germline CDR1 is SGHRS and CDR2 YFSETQ. V was pared by 6 bases and J by 1 base, with 11 bases between. The chain's CDR3 is CASKRSGSYNEQFF. CDR3 bases: TGCGCCAGCAAAAGGAGCGGGTCCTACAATGAGCAGTTCTTC.

The genes are TRBV27 and TRBJ1-5; 7 bases are shared with TRBD1. The CDR3 runs 13 residues. The junction had 1 base not matched to a gene; V was cut back by 2 bases and J by 6 bases. Germline CDR1 reads MNHEY; CDR2 reads SMNVEV (reference sequence). This CDR3 reads CASSLGQVQPQHF. The CDR3, as DNA: TGTGCCAGCAGTTTAGGACAGGTTCAGCCCCAGCATTTT.

As DNA, the CDR3 is TGTGCCAGCAGTTTAGTTCTCGGCTCTGGGGCCAACGTCCTGACTTTC. Protein: CASSLVLGSGANVLTF. The chain joins TRBV28 to TRBJ2-6; D is uncertain. This CDR3 has 16 residues. The V end was cut by 2 bases, the J end by 0 bases, with 8 bases between. CDR1 is MDHEN and CDR2 is SYDVKM in the germline V gene.

The CDR3 sequence: CASSIGTSVGSYNEQFF. The CDR3 region has the DNA TGTGCCAGTAGTATAGGGACTAGCGTAGGATCCTACAATGAGCAGTTCTTC. The chain uses TRBV19 and TRBJ2-1; 9 nucleotides align to TRBD2. V dropped 1 base and J dropped 1; count of bases not matched to a gene: 5. Germline CDR1 and CDR2: LNHDA and SQIVND (reference sequence). CDR3 length: 17 residues.

The gene calls are TRBV7-6 and TRBJ2-1; D is perhaps TRBD2 (5 bases). There are 15 residues in the CDR3. CDR1 is SGHVS and CDR2 is FNYEAQ in the germline V gene. V was trimmed by 5 bases and J by 0 bases, leaving 11 bases between them. The CDR3 DNA reads as TGTGCCAGCAGCATGAGCGGCCTCTCCTACAATGAGCAGTTCTTC. This translates into CASSMSGLSYNEQFF.

The chain recombines TRBV2 with TRBJ2-3; D call uncertain. The CDR3 length is 12 residues. Trimming cost V 7 bases and J 5 bases, with 10 bases left between them. CDR1 is SNHLY and CDR2 is FYNNEI in the germline V gene. The DNA for the CDR3 is TGTGCCAGCACGGAGCGAGTAGATACGCAGTATTTT. Translated, it gives CASTERVDTQYF. The full variable domain, rest sourced from reference TRBV2 and TRBJ2-3, is EPEVTQTPSHQVTQMGQEVILRCVPISNHLYFYWYRQILGQKVEFLVSFYNNEISEKSEIFDDQFSVERPDGSNFTLKIRSTKLEDSAMYFCASTERVDTQYFGPGTRLTVL.

In nucleotides, the CDR3 is TGTGCCAGCAGGCCGGGACAGGGGCCCTACAATGAGCAGTTCTTC. It translates to CASRPGQGPYNEQFF. V and J are TRBV6-5 and TRBJ2-1; 10 bases are a match to TRBD1. Trimming at V came to 6 bases and at J to 2 bases, leaving 4 bases not matched to a gene. CDR1 and CDR2 from the germline V gene are MNHEY and SVGAGI. This CDR3 spans 15 amino acids.